This TCR beta chain was recovered during a study of siplizumab effects on memory and regulatory T cells. General observations from the study: Where siplizumab was present, mappable alloreactive CD4+ clones averaged about 67% Treg-derived, compared with 25% to 30% in controls. Unstimulated subsets contained matches for only a minor fraction of alloreactive clones.

Using immunoSEQ multiplex PCR, the repertoire was profiled, and TCRdb retains in-frame clones only, with some absent. Found here are roughly 120,000 clones, just over 90% of them singletons; the top ten hold approximately 0.75%. V shed 0 bases and J shed 4 bases, with 10 bases lying between them. This CDR3 spans 14 amino acids. Germline V gives CDR1 SGDLS, CDR2 YYNGEE. This clone has only one observation. The antigen remains undetermined. The rearrangement uses TRBV9 and TRBJ1-2; D is uncertain. The TCR originated in a human donor in good health. Sequenced input: Tregs sorted from blood. DNA for the CDR3: TGTGCCAGCAGCGTAGCTATGGTTGGCTATGGCTACACCTTC. It codes for CASSVAMVGYGYTF. Looking up the rest from reference TRBV9 and TRBJ1-2 gives the full variable domain: DSGVTQTPKHLITATGQRVTLRCSPRSGDLSVYWYQQSLDQGLQFLIQYYNGEERAKGNILERFSAQQFPDLHSELNLSSLELGDSALYFCASSVAMVGYGYTFGSGTRLTVV.